These T cell receptor beta chains were read from a single sample in a study. One entry per CDR3 protein results from TCRdb running MiXCR on the 5' RACE reads. The sample lists more than 9,500 distinct CDR3 sequences, about a quarter occurring once. The sample taken for sequencing was Tregs sorted from blood. The receptors shown here come from a female donor with breast cancer. CDR3s include the opening cysteine and the closing phenylalanine or tryptophan.

TRBV28 13 CASSLPSLKGYTF
TRBV7-9 16 CAAAPPPRRVYNEQFF
TRBV6-1 15 CASITTSPPRNEQFF
TRBV20-1 13 CSASGQGGYEQYF
TRBV7-3 13 CASSGLGGNEQFF
TRBV29-1 15 CSVERVGQRARGYTF
TRBV6-6 16 CASSYGTGGEPYEQYF
TRBV20-1 17 CSAHGTSGRFALDEQFF
TRBV5-1 15 CASSPNFASKNIQYF
TRBV4-1 14 CASSRDRGNQPQRF
TRBV12-3/TRBV12-4 15 CASRPTLADTGEPFF
TRBV7-3 15 CASSLSASGRNEQFF
TRBV6-1 17 CASSEGASGRGHGEQFF
TRBV11-2 15 CASSFSSGSYNEQFF
TRBV29-1 15 CSVEEKTVGNTEAFF
TRBV5-1 13 CASSLAYTYEQYF